The present TCR beta chain was sequenced within a study of cytomegalovirus exposure and HLA in healthy donors. Study-level results: Productive rates of about 87% or about 30% were seen for most TCR beta V segments in an earlier analysis. V- and J-gene trimming of TCR beta was linked (in a later analysis) to a missense DCLRE1C variant. Later analysis suggested most CMV-associated TCR beta chains were HLA-restricted.

Comments on this clone: Antigen unknown.

Donors counted as nominally healthy when sampled, yet unrecorded immune exposures were likely. It was with 60 Vbeta and 13 Jbeta primers that the PCR ran. Profiling relied on immunoSEQ multiplex PCR, and the TCRdb table lists in-frame clones only, not all of them. The sample consists of some 110,000 clones, approximately 76% of them appearing once. Trimming pared 5 bases from V and 0 bases from J, leaving 15 bases between. Germline-derived CDR1 and CDR2 are SGHNT and YYREEE (reference sequence). This CDR3 comprises 15 residues. The chain employs TRBV5-4 and TRBJ2-7; perhaps TRBD2 as D (6 bases). The receptor's source is a man aged 45-65 years in good health and CMV-seropositive. Material: PBMCs. The CDR3 reads CASRPDYLSSYEQYF. CDR3 sequence (DNA): TGTGCCAGCAGACCGGACTATCTCAGCTCCTACGAGCAGTACTTC.